Listed below are T cell receptor beta chains from one sample, sequenced in a study of blood T cell dynamics during melanoma immunotherapy. Profiled with immunoSEQ multiplex PCR; TCRdb holds only in-frame clones, not every one. In the table there are 7,500 to 9,500 clones, 85% to 90% of which are singletons. Sequences were derived from blood, sampled from a patient treated with checkpoint blockade. Receptors originate from a human donor with melanoma. Each CDR3 is given with its conserved first and last residue. Each record gives: D gene, clone size, V gene, CDR3 length, J gene, CDR3 protein, CDR3 DNA. The D gene is left open where the match is weak. Clone sizes are given selectively: once, few, many, or a class where the clone is expanded.

>NA|NA|TRBV6-6|11|TRBJ1-2
CASRQEVGYTF
TGTGCCAGCAGACAAGAGGTTGGCTACACCTTC
>TRBD1|NA|TRBV4-2|19|TRBJ2-6
CASSQVLQGASSGANVLTF
TGTGCCAGCAGCCAAGTTTTACAGGGGGCGAGCTCTGGGGCCAACGTCCTGACTTTC
>NA|once|TRBV11-3|17|TRBJ1-2
CASSLRDTHPFCYGYTF
TGTGCCAGCAGCTTAAGGGACACTCACCCCTTCTGCTATGGCTACACCTTC
>NA|NA|TRBV5-1|15|TRBJ1-1
CASSLWGARGTEAFF
TGCGCCAGCAGCTTATGGGGGGCGCGGGGCACTGAAGCTTTCTTT
>NA|NA|TRBV6-1|13|TRBJ1-1
CASSRTLNTEAFF
TGTGCCAGCAGTCGGACCCTGAACACTGAAGCTTTCTTT
>NA|NA|TRBV4-2|16|TRBJ2-3
CASSQDAGRGTDTQYF
TGTGCCAGCAGCCAAGACGCGGGACGGGGCACAGATACGCAGTATTTT
>NA|NA|TRBV18|15|TRBJ1-2
CASDSAGTFNYGYTF
TGTGCCAGTGATTCGGCAGGGACATTCAACTATGGCTACACCTTC
>NA|NA|TRBV7-9|12|TRBJ1-6
CASSYQGEPLHF
TGTGCCAGCAGCTATCAAGGGGAACCCCTCCACTTT
>NA|NA|TRBV5-1|14|TRBJ1-1
CASSLGHGNTEAFF
TGCGCCAGCAGCTTGGGGCATGGTAACACTGAAGCTTTCTTT
>NA|NA|TRBV29-1|10|TRBJ1-2
CSADAYGYTF
TGCAGCGCCGACGCTTATGGCTACACCTTC
>TRBD1|NA|TRBV5-1|15|TRBJ1-1
CASSSQGGPAGEAFF
TGCGCCAGCAGCTCCCAGGGGGGCCCAGCGGGTGAAGCTTTCTTT
>NA|NA|TRBV2|16|TRBJ1-1
CASSENARGVFTEAFF
TGTGCCAGCAGTGAAAATGCAAGGGGGGTCTTCACTGAAGCTTTCTTT
>NA|NA|TRBV5-1|15|TRBJ1-1
CASSLEQGTNTEAFF
TGCGCCAGCAGCTTGGAACAGGGAACCAACACTGAAGCTTTCTTT
>NA|NA|TRBV18|13|TRBJ1-1
CASSPRTNTEAFF
TGTGCCAGCTCACCACGGACGAACACTGAAGCTTTCTTT
>NA|NA|TRBV15|15|TRBJ2-7
CATSRGGGTIYEQYF
TGTGCCACCAGCAGAGGAGGGGGTACCATCTACGAGCAGTACTTC
>NA|NA|TRBV11-2|16|TRBJ2-6
CASSPTGQIGGNVLTF
TGTGCCAGCAGCCCAACCGGACAGATCGGTGGTAACGTCCTGACTTTC
>NA|NA|TRBV28|15|TRBJ1-5
CASRIGGTSGQPQHF
TGTGCCAGCAGAATAGGGGGAACAAGTGGCCAGCCCCAGCATTTT
>NA|few|TRBV2|11|TRBJ1-6
CASFRYPPLHF
TGTGCCAGCTTTCGTTATCCACCCCTCCACTTT
>NA|NA|TRBV30|14|TRBJ1-2
CAWSAVSGGYGYTF
TGTGCCTGGAGTGCCGTTTCCGGAGGCTATGGCTACACCTTC
>TRBD1|NA|TRBV6-5|15|TRBJ1-6
CASSYSGTANSPLHF
TGTGCCAGCAGTTACTCGGGGACAGCTAATTCACCCCTCCACTTT